The T cell receptor (beta chain) described here comes from a study of cytomegalovirus exposure and HLA in healthy donors. Study-level points and caveats: Reports showed the classifier diagnosing cytomegalovirus status with high specificity and sensitivity. In vitro data verified a few CMV-associated chains as specific for CMV antigens.

Libraries were prepared by immunoSEQ multiplex PCR; TCRdb keeps only in-frame clonotypes and omits some of them. The table includes roughly 200,000 clones, about 86% detected once. Comments on this clone: Its matching antigen is unknown.

Source material: PBMCs. This receptor was obtained from a young woman in good health and CMV-seropositive.

The CDR3 DNA reads TGCAGCGCCCTAGGTTCGTGGGGGGGCCTTGAGACCCAGTACTTC. It encodes CSALGSWGGLETQYF. The chain couples TRBV29-1 to TRBJ2-5; D is possibly TRBD2 (7 bases). The V gene's germline CDR1 is SQVTM and CDR2 ANQGSEA. This CDR3 comprises 15 residues. The V end was cut by 7 bases, the J end by 5 bases, with 23 bases between. The variable domain in full, with the rest retrieved from reference TRBV29-1 and TRBJ2-5, is SAVISQKPSRDICQRGTSLTIQCQVDSQVTMMFWYRQQPGQSLTLIATANQGSEATYESGFVIDKFPISRPNLTFSTLTVSNMSPEDSSIYLCSALGSWGGLETQYFGPGTRLLVL.